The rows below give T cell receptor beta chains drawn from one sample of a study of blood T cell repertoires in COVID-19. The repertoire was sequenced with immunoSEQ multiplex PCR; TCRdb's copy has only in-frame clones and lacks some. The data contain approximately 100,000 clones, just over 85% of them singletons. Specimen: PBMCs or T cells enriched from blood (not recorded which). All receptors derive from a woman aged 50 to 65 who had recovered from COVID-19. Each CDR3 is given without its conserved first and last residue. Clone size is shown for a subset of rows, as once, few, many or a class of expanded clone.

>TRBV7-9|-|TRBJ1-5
ASSRGQGRQIQPQH
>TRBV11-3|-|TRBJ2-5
ASSKGLAGGWSQETQY
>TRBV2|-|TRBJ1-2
ASSETGGYT
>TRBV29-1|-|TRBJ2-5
SVEEGAETQY
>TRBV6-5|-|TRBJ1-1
ASRAQGQGHTEAF
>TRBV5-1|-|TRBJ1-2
ASSTTGHYGYT
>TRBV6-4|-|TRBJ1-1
ANRQGMNTEAF
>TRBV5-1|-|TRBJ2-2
ASSLYGTSSNGELF
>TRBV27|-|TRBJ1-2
ASRGATNYGYT
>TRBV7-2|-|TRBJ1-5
ASSLDRVDQPQH
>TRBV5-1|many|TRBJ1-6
ASSLEGQGYNSPLH
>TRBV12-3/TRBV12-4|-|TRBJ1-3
ASTLGPLNTIY
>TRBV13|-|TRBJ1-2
ASSSPLAATGGYT
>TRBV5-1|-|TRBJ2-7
ASSLTTGETSYEQY
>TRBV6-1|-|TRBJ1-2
ASSKGQGARNYGYT
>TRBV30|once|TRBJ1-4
AWNGAATNEKLF
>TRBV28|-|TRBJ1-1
ASRTANTEAF
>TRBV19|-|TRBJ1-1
ASSIGRVEAF
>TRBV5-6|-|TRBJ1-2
ASSLVGQSNPDGYT
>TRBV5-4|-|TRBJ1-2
ASSLGTGEGYT
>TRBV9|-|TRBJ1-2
ASSATGEVGYT
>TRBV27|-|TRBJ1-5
ASSLDRGQPQH
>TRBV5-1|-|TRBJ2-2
ASSLVATPGELF
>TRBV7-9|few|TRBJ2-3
ASRVTGFPDTQY
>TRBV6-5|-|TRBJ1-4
ASSQAGSGEKLF
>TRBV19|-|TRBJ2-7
ASSRSTGTGTYEQY
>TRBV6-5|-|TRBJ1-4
ASSVRDNEKLF
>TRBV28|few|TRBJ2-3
ASSVEGTGITDTQY
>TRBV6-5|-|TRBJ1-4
ATQAYTGTNEKLF
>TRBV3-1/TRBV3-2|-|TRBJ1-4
ASSQAGAEKLF
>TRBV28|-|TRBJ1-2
ASSAPGLSNYGYT
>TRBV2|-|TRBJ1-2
ASSRTGNFLDYGYT
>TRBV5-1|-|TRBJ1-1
ASSLGDRVNTEAF
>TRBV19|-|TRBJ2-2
ASSIGPFEGTINTGELF
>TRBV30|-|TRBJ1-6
AWDIDSPLH
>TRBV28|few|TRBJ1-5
ASSEGTRGDNQPQH
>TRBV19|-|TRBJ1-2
ASSMWGQGYGYT
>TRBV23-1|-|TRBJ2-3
ASSTWGGPSRLGTQY
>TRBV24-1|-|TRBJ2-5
ATSDRDSPPRETQY
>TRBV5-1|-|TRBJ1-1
ASSSAGDANTEAF
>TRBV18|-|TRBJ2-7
ASSPPGRRYEQY
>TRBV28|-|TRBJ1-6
ASTWDSNSPLH